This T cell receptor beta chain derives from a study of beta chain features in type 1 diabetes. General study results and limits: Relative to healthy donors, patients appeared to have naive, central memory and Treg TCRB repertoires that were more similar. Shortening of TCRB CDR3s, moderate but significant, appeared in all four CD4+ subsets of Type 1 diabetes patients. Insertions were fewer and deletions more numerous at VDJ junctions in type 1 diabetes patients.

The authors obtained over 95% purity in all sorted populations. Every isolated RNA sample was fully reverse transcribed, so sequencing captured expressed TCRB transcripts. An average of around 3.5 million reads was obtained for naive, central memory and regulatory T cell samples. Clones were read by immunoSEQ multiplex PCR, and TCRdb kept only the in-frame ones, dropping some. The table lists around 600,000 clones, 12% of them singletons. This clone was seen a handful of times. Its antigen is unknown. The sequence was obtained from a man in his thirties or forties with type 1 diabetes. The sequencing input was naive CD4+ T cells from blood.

CDR3 protein: CASSQAGPAQSGNTIYF. The CDR3 DNA reads TGTGCCAGCAGCCAGGCGGGACCCGCTCAATCTGGAAACACCATATATTTT. The gene calls are TRBV7-6 and TRBJ1-3; maybe TRBD1 (5 bases). The CDR3 runs 17 residues. Per germline, CDR1 SGHVS and CDR2 FNYEAQ. Trimming shortened V by 5 bases and J by 1 base, and 18 bases separated the two germline ends.